This T cell receptor beta chain emerged from a study of blood T cell repertoires in COVID-19. V lost 0 bases to trimming and J lost 2 bases, with 6 bases between them. The CDR3 runs to 13 residues. Looked up from germline, CDR1 is SGHRS and CDR2 is YFSETQ. Per the authors' pipeline: Nucleated cell number was recorded as an estimate derived from reference gene primer amplification. Method: immunoSEQ multiplex PCR; TCRdb's copy keeps in-frame clones and lacks some. For V, J and clone size, that table is used; D and trimming come from the DNA. The repertoire consists of approximately 200,000 clones, with about 86% occurring once and the leading ten covering roughly 2.8%.

This chain uses TRBV5-1 with TRBJ2-7; D possibly corresponds to TRBD1 (5 bases). Sequencing used peripheral blood. This TCR was recovered from a woman younger than 45 with active or convalescent COVID-19. The CDR3 DNA reads as TGCGCCAGCAGCTTGGCAGGGACCTACGAGCAGTACTTC. This translates into CASSLAGTYEQYF.